One and the same sample provided the 2 T cell receptor beta chains below, sequenced in a study of cytomegalovirus exposure and HLA in healthy donors. The PCR had 60 Vbeta and 13 Jbeta primers. TCRdb keeps only in-frame clones here, not all; method: immunoSEQ multiplex PCR. The repertoire consists of 120,000 or so clones, with around 75% occurring once and the leading ten covering more than 2.5%. Sequencing input: PBMCs. Receptors originate from a woman aged 45-59 years in good health and CMV-seronegative.

The chain links TRBV30 to TRBJ2-1; TRBD2 might be the D (6 bases). The CDR3 extends over 14 amino acids. Trimming shortened V by 1 base and J by 3 bases, and 10 bases separated the two germline ends. In germline, CDR1 is GTSNPN, CDR2 SVGIG (reference sequence). The CDR3 is CAWSAASVYNEQFF. The CDR3 DNA reads as TGTGCCTGGAGTGCCGCTAGCGTCTACAATGAGCAGTTCTTC.

The chain links TRBV27 to TRBJ2-7; 8 nucleotides align to TRBD1. Trimming cost V 4 bases and J 3 bases; bases outside gene matches: 8. CDR1 is MNHEY and CDR2 is SMNVEV in the germline V gene (reference sequence). The CDR3 length is 15 residues. As DNA, the CDR3 is TGTGCCAGCAGTTCCCCCGGGACAGGAGTCTACGAGCAGTACTTC. It specifies CASSSPGTGVYEQYF.